The next 2 T cell receptor beta chains were all read from a single sample in a study of T cell responses to AZD1222 COVID-19 vaccine. The method was immunoSEQ multiplex PCR; TCRdb's version includes in-frame clones alone and lacks a portion of them. The sample comprises 90,000 to 110,000 clones, about 90% of which are singletons, and around 4.8% rests with the top ten. The material was peripheral blood, obtained on day 0 of AZD1222 vaccination. These receptors were obtained from an adult in good health.

The chain recombines TRBV24-1 with TRBJ1-5, with TRBD1 matching 7 bases. The V and J ends lost 3 bases and 3 bases, in that order; junction bases with no gene match: 7. This CDR3 contains 16 residues. The germline gives CDR1 KGHDR, CDR2 SFDVKD. CDR3 sequence: CATSDRDSGFNQPQHF. The CDR3 coding sequence is TGTGCCACCAGTGATCGGGACAGCGGATTCAATCAGCCCCAGCATTTT.

The V call is TRBV6-2 or TRBV6-3, the J call TRBJ2-1, with D maybe TRBD1 (6 bases). The ends were cut back, 6 bases at V and 4 bases at J, with 16 bases in the middle. The CDR3 has 15 amino acids. In germline, CDR1 is MNHEY, CDR2 SVGEGT. The CDR3 bases are TGTGCCAGCAGCTTACAGGGCGGGCCGTACAATGAGCAGTTCTTC. Its translation is CASSLQGGPYNEQFF.